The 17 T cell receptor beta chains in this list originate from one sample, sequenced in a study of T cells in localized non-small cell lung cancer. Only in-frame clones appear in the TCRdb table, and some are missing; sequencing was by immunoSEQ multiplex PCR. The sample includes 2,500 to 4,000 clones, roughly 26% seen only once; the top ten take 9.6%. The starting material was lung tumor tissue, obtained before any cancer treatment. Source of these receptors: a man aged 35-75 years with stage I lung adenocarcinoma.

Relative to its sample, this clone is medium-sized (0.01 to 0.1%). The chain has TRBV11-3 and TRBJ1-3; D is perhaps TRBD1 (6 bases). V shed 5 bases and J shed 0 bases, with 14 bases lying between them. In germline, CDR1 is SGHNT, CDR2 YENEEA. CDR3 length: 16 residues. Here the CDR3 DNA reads TGTGCCAGCAGCGTCGACAGGACTACCTCTGGAAACACCATATATTTT. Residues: CASSVDRTTSGNTIYF.

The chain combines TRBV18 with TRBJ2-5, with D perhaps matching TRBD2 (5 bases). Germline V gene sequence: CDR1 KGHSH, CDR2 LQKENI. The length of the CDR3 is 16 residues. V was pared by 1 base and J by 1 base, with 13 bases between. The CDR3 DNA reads TGTGCCAGCTCACCACGTAATAGCGCGGGCCAAGAGACCCAGTACTTC. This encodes CASSPRNSAGQETQYF.

CDR3 in DNA: TGTGCCAGTAGTCCTGCACAGGCCCTGTACCAAGAGACCCAGTACTTC. As protein: CASSPAQALYQETQYF. The chain employs TRBV19 and TRBJ2-5; D is possibly TRBD1 (5 bases). The CDR3 has 16 amino acids. Germline V gives CDR1 LNHDA, CDR2 SQIVND (reference sequence). Between the trimmed V and J ends, which lost 5 bases and 0 bases, there was a span of 16 bases.

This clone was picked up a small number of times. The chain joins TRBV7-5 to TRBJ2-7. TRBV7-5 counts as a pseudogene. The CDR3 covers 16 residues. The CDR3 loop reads CASSFNGVWSSYEQYF. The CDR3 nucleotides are TGTGCCAGCAGCTTCAATGGGGTTTGGAGCTCCTACGAGCAGTACTTC.

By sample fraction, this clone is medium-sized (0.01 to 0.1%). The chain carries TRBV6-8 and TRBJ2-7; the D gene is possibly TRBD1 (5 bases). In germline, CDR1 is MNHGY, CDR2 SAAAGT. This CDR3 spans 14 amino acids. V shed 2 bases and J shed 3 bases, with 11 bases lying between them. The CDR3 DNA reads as TGTGCCAGCAGTTACGGGGCGGCTGACTACGAGCAGTACTTC. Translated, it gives CASSYGAADYEQYF.

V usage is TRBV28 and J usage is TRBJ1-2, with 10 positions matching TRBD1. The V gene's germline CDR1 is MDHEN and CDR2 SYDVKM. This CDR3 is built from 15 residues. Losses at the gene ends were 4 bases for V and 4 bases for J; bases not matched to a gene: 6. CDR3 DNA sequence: TGTGCCAGCAGTTCCGGGACAGGGGTTACCTATGGCTACACCTTC. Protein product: CASSSGTGVTYGYTF.

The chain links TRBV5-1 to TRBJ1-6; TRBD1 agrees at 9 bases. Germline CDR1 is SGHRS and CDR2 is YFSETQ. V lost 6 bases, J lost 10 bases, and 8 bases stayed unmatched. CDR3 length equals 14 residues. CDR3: CASTRDREDSPLHF. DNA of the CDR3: TGCGCCAGCACCCGGGACAGGGAAGACTCACCCCTCCACTTT.

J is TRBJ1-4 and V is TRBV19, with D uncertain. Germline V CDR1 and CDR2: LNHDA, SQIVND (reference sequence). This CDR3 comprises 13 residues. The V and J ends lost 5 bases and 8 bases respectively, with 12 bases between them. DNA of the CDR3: TGTGCCAGTAGTCGAACACGGGAAGAAAAACTGTTTTTT. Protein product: CASSRTREEKLFF.

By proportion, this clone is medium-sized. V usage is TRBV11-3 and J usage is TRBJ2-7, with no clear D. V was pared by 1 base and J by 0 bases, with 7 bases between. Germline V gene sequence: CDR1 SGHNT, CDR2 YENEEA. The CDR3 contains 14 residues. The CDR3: CASSLGLSSYEQYF. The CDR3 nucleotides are TGTGCCAGCAGCTTAGGATTAAGCTCCTACGAGCAGTACTTC.

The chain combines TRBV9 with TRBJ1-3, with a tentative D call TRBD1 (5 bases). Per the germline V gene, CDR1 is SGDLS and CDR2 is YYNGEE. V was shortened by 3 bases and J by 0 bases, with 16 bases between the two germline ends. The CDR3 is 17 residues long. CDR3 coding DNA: TGTGCCAGCAGCGGGGATCCCGGGGCAGGCTCTGGAAACACCATATATTTT. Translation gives CASSGDPGAGSGNTIYF.

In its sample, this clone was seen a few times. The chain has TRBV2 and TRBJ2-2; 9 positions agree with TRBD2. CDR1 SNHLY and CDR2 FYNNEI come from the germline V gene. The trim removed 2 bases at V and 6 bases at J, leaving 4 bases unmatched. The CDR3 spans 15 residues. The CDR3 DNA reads TGTGCCAGCAGTGAATGGCGGGGGGGCCCCGGGGAGCTGTTTTTT. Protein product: CASSEWRGGPGELFF.

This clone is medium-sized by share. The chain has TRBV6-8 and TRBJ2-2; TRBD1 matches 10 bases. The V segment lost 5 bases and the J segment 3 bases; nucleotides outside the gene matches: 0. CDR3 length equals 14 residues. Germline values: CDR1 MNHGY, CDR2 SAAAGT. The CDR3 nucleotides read TGTGCCAGCAGTGGGACAGGGGACACCGGGGAGCTGTTTTTT. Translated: CASSGTGDTGELFF.

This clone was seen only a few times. CDR3 DNA: TGTGCCAGCAGCCAGATGAAGGGTGGCTACACCTTC. Translating gives CASSQMKGGYTF. The chain links TRBV14 to TRBJ1-2; D gene ambiguous. The CDR3 spans 12 residues. Germline values: CDR1 SGHDN, CDR2 FVKESK. V shed 3 bases and J shed 7 bases, with 9 bases lying between them.

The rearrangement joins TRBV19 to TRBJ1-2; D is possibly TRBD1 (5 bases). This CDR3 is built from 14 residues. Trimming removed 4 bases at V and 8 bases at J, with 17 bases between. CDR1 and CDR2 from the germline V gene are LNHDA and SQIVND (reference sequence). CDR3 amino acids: CASSRAEAGRGYTF. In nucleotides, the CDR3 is TGTGCCAGTAGTAGAGCGGAGGCGGGACGCGGCTACACCTTC. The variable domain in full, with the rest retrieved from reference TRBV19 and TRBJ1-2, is DGGITQSPKYLFRKEGQNVTLSCEQNLNHDAMYWYRQDPGQGLRLIYYSQIVNDFQKGDIAEGYSVSREKKESFPLTVTSAQKNPTAFYLCASSRAEAGRGYTFGSGTRLTVV.

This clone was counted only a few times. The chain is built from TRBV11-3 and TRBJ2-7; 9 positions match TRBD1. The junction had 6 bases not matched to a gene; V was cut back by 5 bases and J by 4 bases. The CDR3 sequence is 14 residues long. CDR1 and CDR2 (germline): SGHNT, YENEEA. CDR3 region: CASSLGTGKYEQYF. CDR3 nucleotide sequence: TGTGCCAGCAGCCTCGGGACAGGGAAATACGAGCAGTACTTC.

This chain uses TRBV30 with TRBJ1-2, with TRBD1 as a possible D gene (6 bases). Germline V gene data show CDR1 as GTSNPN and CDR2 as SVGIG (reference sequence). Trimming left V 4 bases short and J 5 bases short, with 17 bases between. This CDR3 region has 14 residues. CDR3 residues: CAWIPGGGAYGYTF. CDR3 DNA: TGTGCCTGGATCCCGGGAGGGGGGGCATATGGCTACACCTTC.

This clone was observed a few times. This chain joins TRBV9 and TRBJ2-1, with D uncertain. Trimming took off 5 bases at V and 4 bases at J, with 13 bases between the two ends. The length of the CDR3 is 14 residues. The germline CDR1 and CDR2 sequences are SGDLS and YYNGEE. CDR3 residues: CASSGNTIYNEQFF. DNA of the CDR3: TGTGCCAGCAGTGGGAATACTATATACAATGAGCAGTTCTTC. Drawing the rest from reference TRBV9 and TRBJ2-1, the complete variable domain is DSGVTQTPKHLITATGQRVTLRCSPRSGDLSVYWYQQSLDQGLQFLIQYYNGEERAKGNILERFSAQQFPDLHSELNLSSLELGDSALYFCASSGNTIYNEQFFGPGTRLTVL.